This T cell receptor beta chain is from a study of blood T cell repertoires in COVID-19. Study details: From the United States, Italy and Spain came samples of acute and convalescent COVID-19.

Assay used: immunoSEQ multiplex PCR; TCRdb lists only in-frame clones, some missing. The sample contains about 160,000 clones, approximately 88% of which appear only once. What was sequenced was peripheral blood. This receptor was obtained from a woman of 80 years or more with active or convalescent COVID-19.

The CDR3 DNA reads TGTGCCAGCAGCTACCTAGCCTACACAGATACGCAGTATTTT. Protein product: CASSYLAYTDTQYF. J is TRBJ2-3 and V is TRBV7-2, with D perhaps TRBD2 (5 bases). V was cut by 4 bases and J by 2 bases, with 10 bases left in between. CDR3 length equals 14 residues. Germline V gene sequence: CDR1 SGHTA, CDR2 FQGNSA.